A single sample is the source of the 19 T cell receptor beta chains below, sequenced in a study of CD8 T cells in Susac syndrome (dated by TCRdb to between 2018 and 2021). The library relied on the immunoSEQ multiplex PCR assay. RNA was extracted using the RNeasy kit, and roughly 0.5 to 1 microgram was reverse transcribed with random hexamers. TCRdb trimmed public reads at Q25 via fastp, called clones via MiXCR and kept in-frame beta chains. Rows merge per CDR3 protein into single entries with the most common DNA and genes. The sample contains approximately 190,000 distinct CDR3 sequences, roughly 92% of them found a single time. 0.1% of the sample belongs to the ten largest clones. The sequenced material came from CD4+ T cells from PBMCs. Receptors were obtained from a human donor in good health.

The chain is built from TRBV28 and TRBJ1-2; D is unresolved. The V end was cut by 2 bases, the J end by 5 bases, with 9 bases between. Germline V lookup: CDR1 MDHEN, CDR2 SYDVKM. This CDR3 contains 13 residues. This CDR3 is CASSLGKRYGYTF. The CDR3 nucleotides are TGTGCCAGCAGTTTAGGGAAACGGTATGGCTACACCTTC.

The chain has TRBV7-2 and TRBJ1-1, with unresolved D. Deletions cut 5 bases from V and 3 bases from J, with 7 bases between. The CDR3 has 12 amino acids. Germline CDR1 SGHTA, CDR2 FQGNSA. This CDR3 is CASSRIYTEAFF. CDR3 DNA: TGTGCCAGCAGCCGGATTTACACTGAAGCTTTCTTT.

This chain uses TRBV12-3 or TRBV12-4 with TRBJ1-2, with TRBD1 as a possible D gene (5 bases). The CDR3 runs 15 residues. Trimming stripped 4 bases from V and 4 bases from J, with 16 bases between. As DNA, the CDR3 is TGTGCCAGCAGTTCTTGGGGGGGGTACGGCTATGGCTACACCTTC. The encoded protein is CASSSWGGYGYGYTF.

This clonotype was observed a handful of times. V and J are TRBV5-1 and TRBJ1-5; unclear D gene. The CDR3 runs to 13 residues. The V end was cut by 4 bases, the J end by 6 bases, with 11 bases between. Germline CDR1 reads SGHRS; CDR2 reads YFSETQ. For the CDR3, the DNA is TGCGCCAGCAGCCTTCGACCTGCTCAGCCCCAGCATTTT. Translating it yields CASSLRPAQPQHF. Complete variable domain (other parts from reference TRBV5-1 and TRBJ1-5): KAGVTQTPRYLIKTRGQQVTLSCSPISGHRSVSWYQQTPGQGLQFLFEYFSETQRNKGNFPGRFSGRQFSNSRSEMNVSTLELGDSALYLCASSLRPAQPQHFGDGTRLSIL.

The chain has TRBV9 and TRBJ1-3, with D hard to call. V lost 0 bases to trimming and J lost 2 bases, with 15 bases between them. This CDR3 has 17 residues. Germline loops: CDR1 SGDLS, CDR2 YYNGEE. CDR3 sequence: CASSVATRPLAGNTIYF. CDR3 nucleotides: TGTGCCAGCAGCGTAGCTACTCGGCCCCTCGCTGGAAACACCATATATTTT.

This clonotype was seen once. DNA of the CDR3: TGCGCCAGCAGCAGTGGATTAGGAGACACGCTCTATGGCTACACCTTC. Encoded protein: CASSSGLGDTLYGYTF. V gene TRBV5-1 combines with J gene TRBJ1-2; D gene unclear. CDR1 is SGHRS, CDR2 YFSETQ, per germline. V lost 4 bases to trimming and J lost 4 bases, with 20 bases between them. This CDR3 has 16 residues.

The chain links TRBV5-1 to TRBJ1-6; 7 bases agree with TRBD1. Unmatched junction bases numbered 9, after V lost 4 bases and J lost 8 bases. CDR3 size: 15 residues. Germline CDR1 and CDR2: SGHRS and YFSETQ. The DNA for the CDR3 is TGCGCCAGCAGCCTAAAGACAGGGAATGATTCACCCCTCCACTTT. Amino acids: CASSLKTGNDSPLHF.

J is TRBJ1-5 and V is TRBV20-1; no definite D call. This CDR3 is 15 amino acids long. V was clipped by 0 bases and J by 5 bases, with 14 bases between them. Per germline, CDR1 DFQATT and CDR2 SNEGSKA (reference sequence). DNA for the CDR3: TGCAGTGCTAGAGAGGAACGAAAGAGCCATCAGCCCCAGCATTTT. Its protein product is CSAREERKSHQPQHF.

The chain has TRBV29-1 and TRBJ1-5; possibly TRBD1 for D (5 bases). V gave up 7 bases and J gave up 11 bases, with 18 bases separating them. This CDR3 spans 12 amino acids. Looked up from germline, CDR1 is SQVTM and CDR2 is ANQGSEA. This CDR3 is CSATAVQAAQHF. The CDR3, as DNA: TGCAGCGCCACAGCTGTACAGGCGGCCCAGCATTTT.

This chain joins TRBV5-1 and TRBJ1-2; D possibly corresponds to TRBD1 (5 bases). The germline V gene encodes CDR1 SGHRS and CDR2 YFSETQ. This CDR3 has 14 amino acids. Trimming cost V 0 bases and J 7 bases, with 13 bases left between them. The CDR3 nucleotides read TGCGCCAGCAGCTTGGTCAGGGTAGAAACTGGCTACACCTTC. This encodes CASSLVRVETGYTF.

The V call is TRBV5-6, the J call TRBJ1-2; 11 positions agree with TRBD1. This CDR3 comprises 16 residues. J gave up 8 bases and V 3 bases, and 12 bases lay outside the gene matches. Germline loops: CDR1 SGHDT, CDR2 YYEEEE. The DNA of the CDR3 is TGTGCCAGCAGCTCGACCGGGACAGGGGGTGTTTGGGGCTACACCTTC. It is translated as CASSSTGTGGVWGYTF.

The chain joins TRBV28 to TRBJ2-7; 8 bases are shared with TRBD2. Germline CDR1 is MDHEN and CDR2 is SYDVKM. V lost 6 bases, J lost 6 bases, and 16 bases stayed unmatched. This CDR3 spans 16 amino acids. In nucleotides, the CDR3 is TGTGCCAGCAGCCGTCAATTGGCGGGGGGCCCGGGCGAGCAGTACTTC. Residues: CASSRQLAGGPGEQYF.

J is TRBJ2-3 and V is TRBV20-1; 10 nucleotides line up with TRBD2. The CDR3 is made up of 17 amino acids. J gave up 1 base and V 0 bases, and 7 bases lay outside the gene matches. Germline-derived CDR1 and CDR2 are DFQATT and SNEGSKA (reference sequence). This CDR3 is CSARDVSSGGRTDTQYF. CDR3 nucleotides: TGCAGTGCTAGAGACGTCTCTAGCGGGGGCCGCACAGATACGCAGTATTTT.

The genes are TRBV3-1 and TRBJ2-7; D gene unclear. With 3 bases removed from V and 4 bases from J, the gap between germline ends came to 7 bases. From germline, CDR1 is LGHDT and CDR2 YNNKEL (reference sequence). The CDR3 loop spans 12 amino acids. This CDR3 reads CASSQAGYEQYF. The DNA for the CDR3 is TGTGCCAGCAGCCAGGCTGGGTACGAGCAGTACTTC.

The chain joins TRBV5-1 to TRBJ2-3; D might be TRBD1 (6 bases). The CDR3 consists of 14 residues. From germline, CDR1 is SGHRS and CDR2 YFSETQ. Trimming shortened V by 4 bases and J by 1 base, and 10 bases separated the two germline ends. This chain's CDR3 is CASSPGDGTDTQYF. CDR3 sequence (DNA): TGCGCCAGCAGCCCAGGGGACGGCACAGATACGCAGTATTTT. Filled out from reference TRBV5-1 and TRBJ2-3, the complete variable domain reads KAGVTQTPRYLIKTRGQQVTLSCSPISGHRSVSWYQQTPGQGLQFLFEYFSETQRNKGNFPGRFSGRQFSNSRSEMNVSTLELGDSALYLCASSPGDGTDTQYFGPGTRLTVL.

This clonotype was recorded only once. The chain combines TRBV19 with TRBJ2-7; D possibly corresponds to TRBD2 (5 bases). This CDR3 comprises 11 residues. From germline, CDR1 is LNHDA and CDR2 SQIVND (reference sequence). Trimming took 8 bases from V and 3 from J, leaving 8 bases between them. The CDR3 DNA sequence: TGTGCCAGTGGCGGACTCTACGAGCAGTACTTC. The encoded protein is CASGGLYEQYF.

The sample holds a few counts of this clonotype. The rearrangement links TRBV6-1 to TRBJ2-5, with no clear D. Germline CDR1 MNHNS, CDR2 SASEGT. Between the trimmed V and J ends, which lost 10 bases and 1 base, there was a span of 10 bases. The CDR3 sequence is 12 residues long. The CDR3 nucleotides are TGTGCCACTCGGTCCCTCCAAGAGACCCAGTACTTC. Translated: CATRSLQETQYF.

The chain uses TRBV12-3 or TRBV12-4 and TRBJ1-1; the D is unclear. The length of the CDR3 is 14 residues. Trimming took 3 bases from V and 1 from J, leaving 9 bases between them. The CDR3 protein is CASSFLGWNTEAFF. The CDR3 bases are TGTGCCAGCAGTTTCTTAGGGTGGAACACTGAAGCTTTCTTT.

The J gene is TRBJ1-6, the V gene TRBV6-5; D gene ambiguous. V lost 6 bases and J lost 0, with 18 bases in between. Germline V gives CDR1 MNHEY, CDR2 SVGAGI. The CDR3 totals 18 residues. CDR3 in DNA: TGTGCCAGCAGCTATACCAGGCTCCGGAGCTCCTATAATTCACCCCTCCACTTT. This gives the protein CASSYTRLRSSYNSPLHF.